The 9 T cell receptor beta chains reported below all come from one sample, sequenced in a study of cytomegalovirus exposure and HLA in healthy donors. Primers included in the PCR were 60 Vbeta and 13 Jbeta primers. Using immunoSEQ multiplex PCR, the repertoire was profiled, and TCRdb retains in-frame clones only, with some absent. The sample contains fewer than 120,000 clones, roughly three quarters of which appear only once. The sequenced sample consisted of PBMCs. The source is a man aged 25 to 40 in good health and CMV-seropositive.

This clone has just one count. The J gene is TRBJ1-1, the V gene TRBV19; the D is unclear. Germline CDR1 is LNHDA and CDR2 is SQIVND (reference sequence). The CDR3 length is 14 residues. Trimming removed 6 bases at V and 1 base at J, with 12 bases between. In DNA form, the CDR3 reads TGTGCCAGTAGAAACAGCTACCAGAACACTGAAGCTTTCTTT. Its translation is CASRNSYQNTEAFF. Filled out from reference TRBV19 and TRBJ1-1, the complete variable domain reads DGGITQSPKYLFRKEGQNVTLSCEQNLNHDAMYWYRQDPGQGLRLIYYSQIVNDFQKGDIAEGYSVSREKKESFPLTVTSAQKNPTAFYLCASRNSYQNTEAFFGQGTRLTVV.

The chain employs TRBV11-2 and TRBJ2-7, with TRBD1 identical over 10 bases. The CDR3 is 14 amino acids. The trim removed 4 bases at V and 3 bases at J, leaving 3 bases unmatched. CDR1 is SGHAT, CDR2 FQNNGV, per germline. The CDR3, as DNA: TGTGCCAGCAGCTCTGACAGGGGGCTCTACGAGCAGTACTTC. It is translated as CASSSDRGLYEQYF. Complete variable domain (other parts from reference TRBV11-2 and TRBJ2-7): EAGVAQSPRYKIIEKRQSVAFWCNPISGHATLYWYQQILGQGPKLLIQFQNNGVVDDSQLPKDRFSAERLKGVDSTLKIQPAKLEDSAVYLCASSSDRGLYEQYFGPGTRLTVT.

The gene calls are TRBV10-3 and TRBJ1-1, with D possibly TRBD1 on 5 matching bases. The V gene lost 2 bases and the J gene lost 1 base, with 8 bases spanning the gap. This CDR3 spans 14 amino acids. CDR1 and CDR2 (germline): ENHRY, SYGVKD. This CDR3 reads CAISERQGNTEAFF. DNA of the CDR3: TGTGCCATCAGTGAGCGGCAGGGGAACACTGAAGCTTTCTTT.

This clone was counted only a few times. V gene TRBV27 combines with J gene TRBJ1-5, with D maybe TRBD1 (5 bases). CDR3 size: 13 residues. The germline V gene encodes CDR1 MNHEY and CDR2 SMNVEV (reference sequence). Deletions cut 3 bases from V and 4 bases from J, with 7 bases between. Here the CDR3 reads CASSFSGNQPQHF. CDR3 coding DNA: TGTGCCAGCAGTTTCTCAGGGAATCAGCCCCAGCATTTT.

V and J are TRBV19 and TRBJ1-2; 12 bases map to TRBD1. The CDR3 is 17 amino acids. J gave up 4 bases and V 3 bases, and 9 bases lay outside the gene matches. CDR1 is LNHDA and CDR2 is SQIVND in the germline V gene (reference sequence). The CDR3: CASSIRDRGPEFYGYTF. For the CDR3, the DNA is TGTGCCAGTAGTATTAGGGACAGGGGGCCGGAATTCTATGGCTACACCTTC.

A few counts support this clone. The chain carries TRBV4-3 and TRBJ1-2; D is undetermined. Trimming shortened V by 3 bases and J by 7 bases, and 21 bases separated the two germline ends. The CDR3 runs 16 residues. The germline V gene encodes CDR1 LGHNA and CDR2 YSLEER. The CDR3 is CASSQSYTGRSSGYTF. The CDR3, as DNA: TGCGCCAGCAGCCAGTCTTATACGGGGAGATCTTCTGGCTACACCTTC.

The V gene is TRBV9, the J gene TRBJ2-3; 7 bases match TRBD2. The germline V gene encodes CDR1 SGDLS and CDR2 YYNGEE. CDR3 size: 16 residues. The J segment lost 3 bases and the V segment lost 0 bases, leaving 7 bases of the junction unmatched. This CDR3 reads CASSVVIFGGTDTQYF. The CDR3 DNA follows: TGTGCCAGCAGCGTAGTGATTTTCGGGGGGACAGATACGCAGTATTTT.

This sequence joins TRBV21-1 and TRBJ2-5; TRBD2 is the table's D call and was not checked against the DNA. The DNA matches TRBJ2-7 better at its end, which makes the J call doubtful. TRBV21-1 is a pseudogene segment. The CDR3 loop spans 15 amino acids. CDR3 sequence (DNA): TGTGCCAGCAGCAATAGGACTAGCGGGGACCACGAGCAGTACTTC. Its translation is CASSNRTSGDHEQYF.

The gene calls are TRBV25-1 and TRBJ1-1, with 7 positions matching TRBD1. V gave up 4 bases and J gave up 7 bases; unmatched junction bases: 18. Germline loops: CDR1 MGHDK, CDR2 SYGVNS. The CDR3 runs to 17 residues. The CDR3 DNA follows: TGTGCCAGCAGTGGATCAGACAGGGCAAAGGTGGGGATTGAAGCTTTCTTT. Translated, it gives CASSGSDRAKVGIEAFF. Looking up the rest from reference TRBV25-1 and TRBJ1-1 gives the full variable domain: EADIYQTPRYLVIGTGKKITLECSQTMGHDKMYWYQQDPGMELHLIHYSYGVNSTEKGDLSSESTVSRIRTEHFPLTLESARPSHTSQYLCASSGSDRAKVGIEAFFGQGTRLTVV.